The clone carrying this TCR beta chain was detected a few times. This specimen belongs to a study of cytomegalovirus exposure and HLA in healthy donors. Vbeta (60) and Jbeta (13) primers were used in the PCR. TCRdb's table, derived via immunoSEQ multiplex PCR, lists solely in-frame clones and lacks some. The data contain some 150,000 clones, 75% to 85% of them singletons. The CDR3 has 14 residues. The trim removed 7 bases at V and 7 bases at J, leaving 12 bases unmatched. CDR1 and CDR2 (germline): SQVTM, ANQGSEA. The material sequenced was PBMCs. This chain connects TRBV29-1 to TRBJ2-1; the match to TRBD2 covers 8 bases. This TCR came from a woman aged 50 to 60 in good health and CMV-seropositive. The CDR3 region has the DNA TGCAGCGCCGAGACCGGGACTAGGGTTAATGAGCAGTTCTTC. Its protein product is CSAETGTRVNEQFF.